These 32 T cell receptor beta chains share one sample of origin, sequenced in a study of blood T cell repertoires in COVID-19. The protocol was immunoSEQ multiplex PCR, while the TCRdb copy is restricted to in-frame clones and leaves out a portion. The sample includes 150,000 or so clones, 81% seen only once; the top ten take about 5.3%. The sample comprised PBMCs or T cells enriched from blood (not recorded which). The receptor source for this set is a woman in her thirties or forties with acute COVID-19.

By share, this clone ranks as medium-sized (0.01 to 0.1%). CDR3 sequence reads: CASSFVQGLTDTQYF. The CDR3 coding sequence is TGTGCCAGCAGTTTTGTGCAGGGCCTCACAGATACGCAGTATTTT. This chain links TRBV27 with TRBJ2-3; D possibly corresponds to TRBD1 (5 bases). V lost 3 bases, J lost 2 bases, and 12 bases lay in between. Looked up from germline, CDR1 is MNHEY and CDR2 is SMNVEV (reference sequence). The CDR3 is 15 amino acids.

The rearrangement uses TRBV29-1 and TRBJ2-3; possible D gene TRBD1, 5 bases. Trimming shortened V by 5 bases and J by 2 bases, and 17 bases separated the two germline ends. Germline V gives CDR1 SQVTM, CDR2 ANQGSEA. There are 15 residues in the CDR3. The CDR3 region is CSVSLQGGFTDTQYF. The CDR3 nucleotides are TGCAGCGTTTCCCTGCAGGGCGGCTTCACAGATACGCAGTATTTT.

The chain couples TRBV19 to TRBJ2-1; 13 bases fit TRBD2. Germline V gives CDR1 LNHDA, CDR2 SQIVND (reference sequence). The length of the CDR3 is 16 residues. V lost 7 bases and J lost 9; bases outside the gene matches: 12. In DNA, the CDR3 is TGTGCCAGTAACCCGGGACTAGCGGGACGGCGTGGTGAGCAGTTCTTC. As protein: CASNPGLAGRRGEQFF.

V is TRBV5-4 and J is TRBJ2-2; TRBD2 matches 12 bases. This CDR3 has 18 amino acids. Losses at the gene ends were 2 bases for V and 4 bases for J; bases not matched to a gene: 9. CDR1 is SGHNT, CDR2 YYREEE, per germline (reference sequence). In DNA, the CDR3 is TGTGCCAGCAGCTTTGGTTCGCTAGCGGGAGGGCCCACCGGGGAGCTGTTTTTT. Its translation is CASSFGSLAGGPTGELFF.

The rearrangement uses TRBV5-4 and TRBJ2-7; 9 nucleotides align to TRBD1. The CDR3 contains 13 residues. V lost 4 bases, J lost 2 bases, and 1 base stayed unmatched. Per germline, CDR1 SGHNT and CDR2 YYREEE (reference sequence). The CDR3, as DNA: TGTGCCAGCAGCCGGACAGGGGCCTACGAGCAGTACTTC. It codes for CASSRTGAYEQYF. The full variable domain, its missing parts supplied by reference TRBV5-4 and TRBJ2-7, is ETGVTQSPTHLIKTRGQQVTLRCSSQSGHNTVSWYQQALGQGPQFIFQYYREEENGRGNFPPRFSGLQFPNYSSELNVNALELDDSALYLCASSRTGAYEQYFGPGTRLTVT.

V gene TRBV7-9 combines with J gene TRBJ1-1; maybe TRBD1 (6 bases). Germline V CDR1 and CDR2: SEHNR, FQNEAQ (reference sequence). The V gene lost 0 bases and the J gene lost 0 bases, with 8 bases spanning the gap. CDR3 length: 15 residues. The CDR3 reads CASSLAGTLNTEAFF. In DNA form, the CDR3 reads TGTGCCAGCAGCTTAGCGGGGACATTGAACACTGAAGCTTTCTTT.

V gene TRBV29-1 combines with J gene TRBJ1-1, with D unresolved. The germline V gene encodes CDR1 SQVTM and CDR2 ANQGSEA. The CDR3 spans 13 residues. Trimming shortened V by 7 bases and J by 0 bases, and 12 bases separated the two germline ends. CDR3 sequence: CSGTVGVNTEAFF. The CDR3 bases are TGCAGCGGTACGGTGGGAGTGAACACTGAAGCTTTCTTT.

CDR3 loop: CATSREHRAGEAFF. The CDR3 DNA is TGTGCCACCAGCAGAGAACACAGGGCGGGTGAAGCTTTCTTT. The chain couples TRBV15 to TRBJ1-1, with D possibly matching TRBD1 (6 bases). The V gene lost 0 bases and the J gene lost 7 bases, with 12 bases spanning the gap. CDR3 size: 14 residues. Germline CDR1 and CDR2: LNHNV and YYDKDF (reference sequence).

The V call is TRBV5-1, the J call TRBJ2-1, with 14 bases aligning to TRBD2. The CDR3 runs 18 residues. Trimming took 3 bases from V and 0 from J; bases not matched to a gene: 5. Per germline, CDR1 SGHRS and CDR2 YFSETQ. The CDR3 loop reads CASSSPTSGGDSYNEQFF. The CDR3 DNA reads as TGCGCCAGCAGCTCCCCGACTAGCGGGGGGGACTCCTACAATGAGCAGTTCTTC.

CDR3 in amino acids: CASSPRTSRGTGIQYF. The CDR3 DNA sequence: TGTGCCAGCAGCCCCCGGACTAGTCGAGGTACTGGCATTCAGTACTTC. The J gene is TRBJ2-4, the V gene TRBV14, with TRBD2 identical over 7 bases. V lost 4 bases, J lost 9 bases, and 15 bases stayed unmatched. This CDR3 is built from 16 residues. The germline V gene has CDR1 SGHDN and CDR2 FVKESK.

The rearrangement joins TRBV28 to TRBJ1-2; the match to TRBD1 covers 8 bases. The CDR3 covers 14 residues. V shed 6 bases, J shed 1 base, and the junction held 4 bases outside the gene matches. Germline V gene data show CDR1 as MDHEN and CDR2 as SYDVKM. DNA for the CDR3: TGTGCCAGCAGCGGGACAGGCCGTAACTATGGCTACACCTTC. This encodes CASSGTGRNYGYTF.

The chain combines TRBV11-3 with TRBJ2-7; no clear D. The CDR3 is 13 residues long. V was cut by 5 bases and J by 7 bases, with 15 bases left in between. Germline values: CDR1 SGHNT, CDR2 YENEEA. In DNA, the CDR3 is TGTGCCAGCAGCGCGACGTATTTGAGGGAGCAGTACGTC. It translates to CASSATYLREQYV.

This chain uses TRBV7-2 with TRBJ2-6, with unresolved D. The germline V and J ends were trimmed by 2 bases and 4 bases, with 15 bases remaining between them. The CDR3 has 17 residues. Germline V gene data show CDR1 as SGHTA and CDR2 as FQGNSA. CDR3 loop: CASSLRSGVWGANVLTF. DNA for the CDR3: TGTGCCAGCAGCTTACGCTCAGGTGTATGGGGGGCCAACGTCCTGACTTTC.

This sequence joins TRBV19 and TRBJ1-2; TRBD1 agrees at 7 bases. CDR1 and CDR2 (germline): LNHDA, SQIVND (reference sequence). The CDR3 covers 15 residues. With 7 bases clipped from V and 5 bases from J, the junction kept 13 bases outside the gene matches. In DNA form, the CDR3 reads TGTGCCAGTACCGACAGGGACCGGTCCCGTTATGGCTACACCTTC. Encoded protein: CASTDRDRSRYGYTF.

The V and J genes are TRBV4-1 and TRBJ2-2; 7 bases align to TRBD1. The V gene end was trimmed by 0 bases and the J gene end by 7 bases; junction bases not matched to a gene: 8. In germline, CDR1 is MGHRA, CDR2 YSYEKL. The CDR3 consists of 16 residues. CDR3 nucleotide sequence: TGCGCCAGCAGCCAAGAGGGGACACAGGGGCACGGGGAGCTGTTTTTT. Translated: CASSQEGTQGHGELFF.

The rearrangement joins TRBV29-1 to TRBJ2-1; no reliable D call. Trimming removed 5 bases from V and 5 bases from J, with 10 bases in between. The CDR3 spans 12 residues. Germline lookup yields CDR1 SQVTM and CDR2 ANQGSEA. In nucleotides, the CDR3 is TGCAGCGTTTCGCAGATTCACAATGAGCAGTTCTTC. Its protein product is CSVSQIHNEQFF.

J is TRBJ2-5 and V is TRBV29-1; TRBD1 might be the D (6 bases). Germline values: CDR1 SQVTM, CDR2 ANQGSEA. The CDR3 consists of 12 residues. The CDR3 DNA reads TGCAGTTTACAGGGTATGGGAGAGACCCAGTACTTC. Residues: CSLQGMGETQYF. The full variable domain, completed using reference TRBV29-1 and TRBJ2-5, is SAVISQKPSRDICQRGTSLTIQCQVDSQVTMMFWYRQQPGQSLTLIATANQGSEATYESGFVIDKFPISRPNLTFSTLTVSNMSPEDSSIYLCSLQGMGETQYFGPGTRLLVL.

V gene TRBV30 combines with J gene TRBJ2-5; 7 bases align to TRBD1. V lost 3 bases and J lost 5; bases outside the gene matches: 6. In germline, CDR1 is GTSNPN, CDR2 SVGIG (reference sequence). The length of the CDR3 is 13 residues. CDR3 nucleotide sequence: TGTGCCTGGAGAAAGGGGGCCCGGGAGACCCAGTACTTC. This encodes CAWRKGARETQYF.

This chain connects TRBV11-2 to TRBJ1-5; D not certain. This CDR3 contains 16 residues. Deletions cut 2 bases from V and 2 bases from J, with 13 bases between. In germline, CDR1 is SGHAT, CDR2 FQNNGV. The CDR3 spells CASSLSAGGRNQPQHF. CDR3 nucleotide sequence: TGTGCCAGCAGCTTATCGGCAGGCGGGCGCAATCAGCCCCAGCATTTT.

The rearrangement links TRBV2 to TRBJ1-2; 8 bases line up with TRBD1. The germline CDR1 and CDR2 sequences are SNHLY and FYNNEI. The CDR3 sequence is 14 residues long. The V segment lost 6 bases and the J segment 1 base; nucleotides outside the gene matches: 4. CDR3 coding DNA: TGTGCCAGCAGGGGGGACAGGCATAACTATGGCTACACCTTC. Amino acid sequence: CASRGDRHNYGYTF.

This clone was seen a single time. The chain joins TRBV11-2 to TRBJ2-1; D unresolved. This CDR3 has 15 residues. Germline values: CDR1 SGHAT, CDR2 FQNNGV. The germline V and J ends were trimmed by 3 bases and 5 bases, with 14 bases remaining between them. The CDR3 spells CASSFPELNDNEQFF. CDR3 sequence (DNA): TGTGCCAGCAGCTTCCCGGAGTTGAACGACAATGAGCAGTTCTTC.

V usage is TRBV4-1 and J usage is TRBJ1-3; tentative D call: TRBD1 (6 bases). The CDR3 loop spans 18 amino acids. Germline CDR1 MGHRA, CDR2 YSYEKL. V was shortened by 0 bases and J by 0 bases, with 15 bases between the two germline ends. CDR3 in amino acids: CASSQDRSGTLSGNTIYF. The CDR3 nucleotides read TGCGCCAGCAGCCAAGATCGGAGCGGGACACTCTCTGGAAACACCATATATTTT.

The chain carries TRBV7-2 and TRBJ2-7, with 9 bases fitting TRBD2. The CDR3 length is 14 residues. Per germline, CDR1 SGHTA and CDR2 FQGNSA. V lost 2 bases, J lost 4 bases, and 3 bases stayed unmatched. CDR3 DNA sequence: TGTGCCAGCAGCTTACCTAGCGGGATGTACGAGCAGTACTTC. It is translated as CASSLPSGMYEQYF.

The chain has TRBV12-3 or TRBV12-4 and TRBJ2-7, with a tentative D call TRBD2 (6 bases). The CDR3 is 12 residues long. V was trimmed by 2 bases and J by 6 bases, leaving 8 bases between them. As DNA, the CDR3 is TGTGCCAGCAGTTTATCCGGGAGCGAGCAGTACTTC. Residues: CASSLSGSEQYF.

The chain couples TRBV27 to TRBJ2-3; 10 nucleotides align to TRBD1. The germline V gene encodes CDR1 MNHEY and CDR2 SMNVEV (reference sequence). CDR3 size: 16 residues. The trim removed 2 bases at V and 4 bases at J, leaving 6 bases unmatched. The CDR3: CASSLPRTGGPDTQYF. For the CDR3, the DNA is TGTGCCAGCAGTTTACCGCGGACAGGGGGTCCAGATACGCAGTATTTT.

This sequence joins TRBV5-1 and TRBJ2-5; 9 bases fit TRBD1. This CDR3 is 15 amino acids long. The V gene end was trimmed by 4 bases and the J gene end by 4 bases; junction bases not matched to a gene: 8. Germline-derived CDR1 and CDR2 are SGHRS and YFSETQ. This chain's CDR3 is CASSPPTGGSETQYF. The CDR3 bases are TGCGCCAGCAGCCCCCCGACAGGGGGTTCAGAGACCCAGTACTTC.

The chain carries TRBV5-1 and TRBJ2-3; D might be TRBD1 (5 bases). Trimming took off 0 bases at V and 4 bases at J, with 18 bases between the two ends. The CDR3 covers 17 residues. Germline CDR1 SGHRS, CDR2 YFSETQ. As DNA, the CDR3 is TGCGCCAGCAGCTTGGCTGTCGTGGCCAGGGTGGCAGATACGCAGTATTTT. Its protein product is CASSLAVVARVADTQYF. The full variable domain, completed using reference TRBV5-1 and TRBJ2-3, is KAGVTQTPRYLIKTRGQQVTLSCSPISGHRSVSWYQQTPGQGLQFLFEYFSETQRNKGNFPGRFSGRQFSNSRSEMNVSTLELGDSALYLCASSLAVVARVADTQYFGPGTRLTVL.

V gene TRBV5-1 combines with J gene TRBJ2-1; 11 nucleotides agree with TRBD2. This CDR3 contains 15 residues. The germline CDR1 and CDR2 sequences are SGHRS and YFSETQ. V lost 4 bases to trimming and J lost 4 bases; unmatched junction nucleotides: 4. Written as DNA, the CDR3 is TGCGCCAGCAGCCAGGGACTAGCGGATTACAATGAGCAGTTCTTC. Amino acids: CASSQGLADYNEQFF.

The genes are TRBV18 and TRBJ1-3, with 9 bases matching TRBD1. With V trimmed by 3 bases and J by 2 bases, 5 bases remained unmatched. CDR1 and CDR2 from the germline V gene are KGHSH and LQKENI. The CDR3 consists of 16 residues. Here the CDR3 DNA reads TGTGCCAGCTCACCTTCGGGACAGGGAGCTGGAAACACCATATATTTT. Residues: CASSPSGQGAGNTIYF.

The genes are TRBV7-9 and TRBJ2-3; maybe TRBD2 (5 bases). This CDR3 contains 14 residues. Germline V gene lookup returns CDR1 SEHNR and CDR2 FQNEAQ (reference sequence). V lost 3 bases and J lost 6, with 13 bases in between. The CDR3 region is CASSFTGKRDTQYF. As DNA, the CDR3 is TGTGCCAGCAGCTTCACGGGAAAGAGGGATACGCAGTATTTT.

The genes are TRBV7-9 and TRBJ2-3, with TRBD2 as a possible D gene (6 bases). Trimming removed 1 base from V and 2 bases from J, with 10 bases in between. The length of the CDR3 is 15 residues. Germline V gene data show CDR1 as SEHNR and CDR2 as FQNEAQ (reference sequence). As DNA, the CDR3 is TGTGCCAGCAGCTTAGTCGGGACTTTCACAGATACGCAGTATTTT. Translation: CASSLVGTFTDTQYF.

The rearrangement links TRBV7-8 to TRBJ2-3, with a tentative D call TRBD2 (5 bases). Germline CDR1 SGHVS, CDR2 FQNEAQ. V was clipped by 5 bases and J by 1 base, with 13 bases between them. The CDR3 spans 15 residues. The CDR3 DNA reads as TGTGCCAGCAGCCCCGAGGGAAGGGGCACAGATACGCAGTATTTT. This translates into CASSPEGRGTDTQYF.